The rows below give T cell receptor beta chains drawn from one sample of a study of blood T cell repertoires in COVID-19. Method: immunoSEQ multiplex PCR; TCRdb's copy keeps in-frame clones and lacks some. The repertoire holds around 12,000 clones, with around 78% as singletons. The source material was peripheral blood. The receptors stem from a human donor in a cohort sampled during active COVID-19. CDR3s include the opening cysteine and the closing phenylalanine or tryptophan. The D gene is left open where the match is weak. Expanded clones are given a class, and other clones once, few, many or no size at all.

clone_size	d_call	cdr3_length	v_call	j_call	cdr3_nt	cdr3_aa
NA	TRBD1	12	TRBV2	TRBJ1-2	TGTGCCAGCAGTGGGACAGGAGATGGCTACACCTTC	CASSGTGDGYTF
NA	NA	13	TRBV27	TRBJ2-6	TGTGCCAGCACCTCTTCGGGGGCCAACGTCCTGACTTTC	CASTSSGANVLTF
NA	NA	11	TRBV6-6	TRBJ2-7	TGTGCCAGCTCCCTGAAGCACGAGCAGTACTTC	CASSLKHEQYF
few	TRBD1	15	TRBV7-6	TRBJ2-7	TGTGCCAGCAGCACCCAGACAGGGTTCTCCTACGAGCAGTACTTC	CASSTQTGFSYEQYF
once	NA	16	TRBV28	TRBJ2-2	TGTGCCAGCACCTCCCCGGACAGATCGAACACCGGGGAGCTGTTTTTT	CASTSPDRSNTGELFF
NA	TRBD1	16	TRBV28	TRBJ2-1	TGTGCCAGCAGTCCAGGACAGGTCCAGAAGGGCAATGAGCAGTTCTTC	CASSPGQVQKGNEQFF
NA	TRBD2	14	TRBV9	TRBJ2-1	TGTGCCAGCAGCGTCACTAGCGGAGAAAATGAGCAGTTCTTC	CASSVTSGENEQFF
NA	TRBD2	16	TRBV5-4	TRBJ2-1	TGTGCCAGCAGCTTCGCTCTAGCGGGAGGTACAAATGAGCAGTTCTTC	CASSFALAGGTNEQFF
NA	TRBD2	16	TRBV3-1/TRBV3-2	TRBJ2-2	TGTGCCAGCAGCCGGCGTGAGCGGGAGGGCACCGGGGAGCTGTTTTTT	CASSRREREGTGELFF
NA	NA	13	TRBV7-3	TRBJ1-6	TGTGCCAGCAGCTCGCTATATAATTCACCCCTCCACTTT	CASSSLYNSPLHF
NA	TRBD1	15	TRBV2	TRBJ2-1	TGTGCCAGCAGCCTGACAGGGAGCTCCTACAATGAGCAGTTCTTC	CASSLTGSSYNEQFF
NA	NA	15	TRBV4-1	TRBJ2-4	TGCGCCAGCAGCCAAAAGATCCCGGTTATCCCAATTCAGTACTTC	CASSQKIPVIPIQYF
once	TRBD2	15	TRBV29-1	TRBJ2-7	TGCAGCGTTGGAGAGGGACTAACTTCCTCCTACGAGCAGTACTTC	CSVGEGLTSSYEQYF
NA	NA	14	TRBV19	TRBJ2-7	TGTGCCAGCAGCAGGGATTCCTACTCAGGGGAGCAGTACTTC	CASSRDSYSGEQYF
NA	NA	15	TRBV19	TRBJ2-2	TGTGCCAGTAGTAATGGGCTAAGGAACACCGGGGAGCTGTTTTTT	CASSNGLRNTGELFF
NA	NA	15	TRBV11-1	TRBJ2-5	TGTGCCAGCAGCTTAGCGTGGAGACGCCAAGAGACCCAGTACTTC	CASSLAWRRQETQYF
once	NA	14	TRBV25-1	TRBJ2-1	TGTGCCAGCAGTGAGCTAGCAAGGGGGAATGAGCAGTTCTTC	CASSELARGNEQFF
NA	TRBD1	16	TRBV27	TRBJ2-2	TGTGCCAGCAGTCTCAGGGACAGGCCGAACACCGGGGAGCTGTTTTTT	CASSLRDRPNTGELFF
NA	NA	14	TRBV5-1	TRBJ1-1	TGCGCCAGCAGCTTGGAGGTACTATCAACGGGAGCTTTCTTT	CASSLEVLSTGAFF
NA	TRBD2	15	TRBV4-1	TRBJ2-7	TGCGCCAGCAGGGGACTAGCGCAAGTAACCTACGAGCAGTACTTC	CASRGLAQVTYEQYF
NA	TRBD1	15	TRBV28	TRBJ2-7	TGTGCCAGCAGTTCGACAGGGTTCCCCTTCTACGAGCAGTACTTC	CASSSTGFPFYEQYF
NA	TRBD1	15	TRBV5-1	TRBJ2-7	TGCGCCAGCAGCTTGGCTGGACAGGGGGGCTACGAGCAGTACTTC	CASSLAGQGGYEQYF
NA	NA	16	TRBV5-1	TRBJ2-6	TGCGCCAGCAGCCAGGTAGATCTCTCTGGGGCCAACGTCCTGACTTTC	CASSQVDLSGANVLTF
NA	TRBD1	15	TRBV4-2	TRBJ2-7	TGTGCCAGCAGCCAGGACAGGGTGAGCTCCTACGAGCAGTACTTC	CASSQDRVSSYEQYF
once	TRBD2	15	TRBV7-7	TRBJ2-1	TGTGCCAGCAGCCTCACTAGCGGGAGGGCCGGTGAGCAGTTCTTC	CASSLTSGRAGEQFF
NA	TRBD2	15	TRBV5-1	TRBJ2-2	TGCGCCAGCAGCCCGCGGGGGGCGGACACCGGGGAGCTGTTTTTT	CASSPRGADTGELFF